The following is a TCR beta chain sequence with its context. This entry comes from a study of blood T cell repertoires in COVID-19. The germline gives CDR1 MDHEN, CDR2 SYDVKM. The V gene lost 3 bases and the J gene lost 0 bases, with 15 bases spanning the gap. The CDR3 spans 17 residues. Repertoires were generated with immunoSEQ multiplex PCR, while TCRdb's copy carries only in-frame clones and drops some. The sample lists some 330,000 clones; over 75% were seen once. The material sequenced was PBMCs or T cells enriched from blood (not recorded which). This TCR was sampled from a man aged 35-49 years in a cohort exposed to, infected with or recovered from COVID-19 (not recorded which). V is TRBV28 and J is TRBJ1-3, with D perhaps matching TRBD1 (5 bases). For the CDR3, the DNA is TGTGCCAGCAGTTTCCCCTGGGGCCCAAGCTCTGGAAACACCATATATTTT. Its protein is CASSFPWGPSSGNTIYF. The whole variable domain, remainder taken from reference TRBV28 and TRBJ1-3, is DVKVTQSSRYLVKRTGEKVFLECVQDMDHENMFWYRQDPGLGLRLIYFSYDVKMKEKGDIPEGYSVSREKKERFSLILESASTNQTSMYLCASSFPWGPSSGNTIYFGEGSWLTVV.